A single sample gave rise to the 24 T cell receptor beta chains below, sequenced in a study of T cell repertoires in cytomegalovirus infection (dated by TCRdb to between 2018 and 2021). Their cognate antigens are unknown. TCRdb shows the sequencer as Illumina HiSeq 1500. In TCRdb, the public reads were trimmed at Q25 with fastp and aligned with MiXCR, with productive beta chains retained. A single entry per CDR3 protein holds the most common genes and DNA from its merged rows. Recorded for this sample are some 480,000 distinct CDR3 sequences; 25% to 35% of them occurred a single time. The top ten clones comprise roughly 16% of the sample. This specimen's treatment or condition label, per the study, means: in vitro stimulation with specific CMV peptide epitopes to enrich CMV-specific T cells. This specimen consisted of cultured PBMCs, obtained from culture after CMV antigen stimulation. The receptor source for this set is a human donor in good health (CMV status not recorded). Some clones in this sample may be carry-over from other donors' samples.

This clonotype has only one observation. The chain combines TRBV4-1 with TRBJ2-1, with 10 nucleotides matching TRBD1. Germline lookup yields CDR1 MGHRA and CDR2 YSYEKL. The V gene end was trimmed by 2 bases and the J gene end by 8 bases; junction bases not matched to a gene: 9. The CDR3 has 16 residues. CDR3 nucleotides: TGCGCCAGCAGCCAAAGGGGACAGGGGCCTAATGATGAGCAGTTCTTC. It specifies CASSQRGQGPNDEQFF.

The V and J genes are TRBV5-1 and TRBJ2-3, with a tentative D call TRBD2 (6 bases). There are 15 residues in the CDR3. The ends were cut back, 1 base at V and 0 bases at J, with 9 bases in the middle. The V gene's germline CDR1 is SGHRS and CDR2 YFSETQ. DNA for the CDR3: TGCGCCAGCAGCTTGCCTAGCGCGAGCACAGATACGCAGTATTTT. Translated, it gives CASSLPSASTDTQYF. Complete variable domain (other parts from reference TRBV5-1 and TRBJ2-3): KAGVTQTPRYLIKTRGQQVTLSCSPISGHRSVSWYQQTPGQGLQFLFEYFSETQRNKGNFPGRFSGRQFSNSRSEMNVSTLELGDSALYLCASSLPSASTDTQYFGPGTRLTVL.

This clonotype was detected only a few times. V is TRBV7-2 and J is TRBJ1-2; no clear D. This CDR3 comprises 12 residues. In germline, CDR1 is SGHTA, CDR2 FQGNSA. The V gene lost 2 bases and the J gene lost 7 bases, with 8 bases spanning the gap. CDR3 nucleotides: TGTGCCAGCAGCTTACAGTTAGTTGGCTACACCTTC. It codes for CASSLQLVGYTF.

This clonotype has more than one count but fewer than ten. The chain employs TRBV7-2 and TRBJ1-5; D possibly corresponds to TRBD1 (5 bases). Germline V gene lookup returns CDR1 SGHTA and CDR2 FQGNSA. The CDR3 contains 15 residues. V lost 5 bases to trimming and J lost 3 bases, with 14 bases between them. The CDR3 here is CASSKSDSSNQPQHF. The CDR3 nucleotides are TGTGCCAGCAGCAAATCCGACAGCTCCAATCAGCCCCAGCATTTT. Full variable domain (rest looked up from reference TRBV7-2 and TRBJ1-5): GAGVSQSPSNKVTEKGKDVELRCDPISGHTALYWYRQSLGQGLEFLIYFQGNSAPDKSGLPSDRFSAERTGGSVSTLTIQRTQQEDSAVYLCASSKSDSSNQPQHFGDGTRLSIL.

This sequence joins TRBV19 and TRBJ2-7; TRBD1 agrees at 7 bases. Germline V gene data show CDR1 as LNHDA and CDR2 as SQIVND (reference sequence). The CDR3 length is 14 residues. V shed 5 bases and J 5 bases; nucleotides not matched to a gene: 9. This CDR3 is CASSSRQGEDEQYF. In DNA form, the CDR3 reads TGTGCCAGTAGTTCTAGACAGGGAGAGGACGAGCAGTACTTC.

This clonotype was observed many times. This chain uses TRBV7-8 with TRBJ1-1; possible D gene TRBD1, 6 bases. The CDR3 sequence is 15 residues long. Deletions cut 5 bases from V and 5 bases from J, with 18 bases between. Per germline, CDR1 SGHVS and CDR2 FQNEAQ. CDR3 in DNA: TGTGCCAGCAGCCGGACATCCTTCGGACAGACTGAAGCTTTCTTT. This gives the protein CASSRTSFGQTEAFF.

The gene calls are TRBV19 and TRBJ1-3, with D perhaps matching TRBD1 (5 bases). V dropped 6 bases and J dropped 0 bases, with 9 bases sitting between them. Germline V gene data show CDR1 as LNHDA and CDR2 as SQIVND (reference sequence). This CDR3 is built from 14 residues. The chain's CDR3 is CASRDTSSGNTIYF. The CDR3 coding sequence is TGTGCCAGTAGGGACACGAGCTCTGGAAACACCATATATTTT.

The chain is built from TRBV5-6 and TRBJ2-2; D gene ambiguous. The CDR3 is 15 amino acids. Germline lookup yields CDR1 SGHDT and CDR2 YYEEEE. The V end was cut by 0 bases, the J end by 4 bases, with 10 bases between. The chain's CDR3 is CASSLAGRTTGELFF. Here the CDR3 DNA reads TGTGCCAGCAGCTTGGCGGGCCGGACCACCGGGGAGCTGTTTTTT.

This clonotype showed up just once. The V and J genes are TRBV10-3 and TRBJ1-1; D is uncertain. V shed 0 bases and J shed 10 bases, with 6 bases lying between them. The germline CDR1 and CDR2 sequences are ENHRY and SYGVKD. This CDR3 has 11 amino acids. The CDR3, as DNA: TGTGCCATCAGTGAGTCGGCAGGAGCTTTCTTT. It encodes CAISESAGAFF.

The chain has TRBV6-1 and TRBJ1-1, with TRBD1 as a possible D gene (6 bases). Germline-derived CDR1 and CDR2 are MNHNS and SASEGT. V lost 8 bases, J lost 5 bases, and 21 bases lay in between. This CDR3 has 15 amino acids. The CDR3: CASLRNGQKRTEAFF. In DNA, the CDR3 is TGTGCCAGCCTCAGAAATGGACAGAAAAGGACTGAAGCTTTCTTT.

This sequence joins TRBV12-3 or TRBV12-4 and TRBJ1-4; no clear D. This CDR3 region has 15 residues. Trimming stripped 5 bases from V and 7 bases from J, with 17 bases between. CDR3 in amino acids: CASSPDLTSVEKLFF. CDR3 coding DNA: TGTGCCAGCAGTCCCGACCTCACGTCTGTTGAAAAACTGTTTTTT.

The CDR3 region is CASSQEVGDQPQHF. Here the CDR3 DNA reads TGCGCCAGCAGCCAAGAGGTAGGGGATCAGCCCCAGCATTTT. The V and J genes are TRBV4-1 and TRBJ1-5, with D possibly being TRBD1 (5 bases). The CDR3 runs 14 residues. Trimming removed 0 bases at V and 5 bases at J, with 8 bases between. Germline CDR1 reads MGHRA; CDR2 reads YSYEKL.

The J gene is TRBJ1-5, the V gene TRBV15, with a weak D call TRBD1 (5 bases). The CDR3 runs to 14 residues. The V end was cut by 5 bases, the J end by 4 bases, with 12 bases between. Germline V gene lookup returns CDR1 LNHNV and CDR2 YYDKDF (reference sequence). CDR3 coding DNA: TGTGCCACCAGCTCTCGGGACGGTAATCAGCCCCAGCATTTT. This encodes CATSSRDGNQPQHF.

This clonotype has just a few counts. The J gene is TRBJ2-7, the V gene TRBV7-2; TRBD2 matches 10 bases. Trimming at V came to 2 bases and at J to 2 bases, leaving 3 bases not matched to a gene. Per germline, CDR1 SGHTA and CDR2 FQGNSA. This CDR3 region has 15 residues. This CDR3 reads CASSLTLAGAYEQYF. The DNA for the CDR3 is TGTGCCAGCAGCTTAACGCTAGCGGGAGCCTACGAGCAGTACTTC.

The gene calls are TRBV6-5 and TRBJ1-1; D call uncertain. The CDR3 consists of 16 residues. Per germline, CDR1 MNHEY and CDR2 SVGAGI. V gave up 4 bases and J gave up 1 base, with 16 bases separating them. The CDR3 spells CASSSYSDMRNTEAFF. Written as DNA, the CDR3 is TGTGCCAGCAGTTCCTACTCCGACATGCGGAACACTGAAGCTTTCTTT.

In DNA form, the CDR3 reads TGCGCCAGCAGCTTGGGGCAGGGGTTTGGAGAGACCCAGTACTTC. Translating it yields CASSLGQGFGETQYF. The V gene is TRBV5-1, the J gene TRBJ2-5; D perhaps matches TRBD1 (6 bases). With 0 bases removed from V and 4 bases from J, the gap between germline ends came to 13 bases. Germline lookup yields CDR1 SGHRS and CDR2 YFSETQ. The CDR3 is 15 amino acids.

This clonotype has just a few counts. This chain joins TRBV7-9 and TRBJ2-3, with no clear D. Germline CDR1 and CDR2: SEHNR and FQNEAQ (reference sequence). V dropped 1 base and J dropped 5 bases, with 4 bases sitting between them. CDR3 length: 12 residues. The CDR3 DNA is TGTGCCAGCAGCTTAGAGGAAGATACGCAGTATTTT. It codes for CASSLEEDTQYF.

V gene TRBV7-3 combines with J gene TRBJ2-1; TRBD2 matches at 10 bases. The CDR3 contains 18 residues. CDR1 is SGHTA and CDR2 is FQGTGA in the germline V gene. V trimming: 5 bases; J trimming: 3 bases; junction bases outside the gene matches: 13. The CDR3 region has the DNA TGTGCCAGCAGCCCTCTTCCCCTAGCGGGAGATGGCTACAATGAGCAGTTCTTC. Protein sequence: CASSPLPLAGDGYNEQFF.

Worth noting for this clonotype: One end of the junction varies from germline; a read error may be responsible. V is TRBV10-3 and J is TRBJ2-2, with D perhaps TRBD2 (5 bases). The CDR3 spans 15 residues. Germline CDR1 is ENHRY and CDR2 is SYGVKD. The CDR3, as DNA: TGTGCCATCAGTGAGGGGAGCGGAAACACCAGGGAGCTGTTTTTT. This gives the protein CAISEGSGNTRELFF.

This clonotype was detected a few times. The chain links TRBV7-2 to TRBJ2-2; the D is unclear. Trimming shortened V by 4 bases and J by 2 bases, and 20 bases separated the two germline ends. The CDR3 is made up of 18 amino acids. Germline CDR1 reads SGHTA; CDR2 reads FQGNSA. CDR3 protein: CASSSPPPGVFNTGELFF. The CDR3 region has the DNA TGTGCCAGCAGCTCTCCCCCACCTGGAGTATTCAACACCGGGGAGCTGTTTTTT.

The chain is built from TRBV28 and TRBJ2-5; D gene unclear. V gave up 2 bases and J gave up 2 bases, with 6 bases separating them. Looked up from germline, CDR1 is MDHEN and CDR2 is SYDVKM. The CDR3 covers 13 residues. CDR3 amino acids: CASSLPDQETQYF. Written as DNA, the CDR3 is TGTGCCAGCAGTTTACCAGATCAAGAGACCCAGTACTTC.

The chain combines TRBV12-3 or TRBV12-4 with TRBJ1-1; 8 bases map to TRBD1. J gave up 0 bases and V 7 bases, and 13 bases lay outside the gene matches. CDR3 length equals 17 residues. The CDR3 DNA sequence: TGTGCCAGCACTCCGGGACAGGAGCACATAATGAACACTGAAGCTTTCTTT. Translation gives CASTPGQEHIMNTEAFF.

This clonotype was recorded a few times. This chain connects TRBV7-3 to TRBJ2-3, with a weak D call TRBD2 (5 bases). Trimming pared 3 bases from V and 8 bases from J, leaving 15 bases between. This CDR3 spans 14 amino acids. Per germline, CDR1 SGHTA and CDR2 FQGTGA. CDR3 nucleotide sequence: TGTGCCAGCAGCTTGGGATCAGTGGCGGGTACGCAGTATTTT. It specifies CASSLGSVAGTQYF.

This chain's CDR3 is CASSRQGSDTQYF. DNA for the CDR3: TGTGCCAGTAGTCGACAGGGCTCAGATACGCAGTATTTT. The chain links TRBV19 to TRBJ2-3; the match to TRBD1 covers 7 bases. The V gene end was trimmed by 5 bases and the J gene end by 4 bases; junction bases not matched to a gene: 3. Per the germline V gene, CDR1 is LNHDA and CDR2 is SQIVND (reference sequence). This CDR3 spans 13 amino acids.